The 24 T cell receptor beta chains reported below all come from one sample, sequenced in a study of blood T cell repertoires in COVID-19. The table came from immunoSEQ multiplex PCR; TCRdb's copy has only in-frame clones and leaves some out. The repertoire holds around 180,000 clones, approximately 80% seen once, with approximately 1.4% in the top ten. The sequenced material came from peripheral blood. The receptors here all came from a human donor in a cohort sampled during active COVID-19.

The CDR3 DNA sequence: TGTGCCAGCAGCCCCCGACAGACGGGGGGCAATCAGCCCCAGCATTTT. This codes for CASSPRQTGGNQPQHF. The J gene is TRBJ1-5, the V gene TRBV5-6, with TRBD1 as a possible D gene (5 bases). Trimming shortened V by 4 bases and J by 2 bases, and 16 bases separated the two germline ends. Germline CDR1 is SGHDT and CDR2 is YYEEEE. The CDR3 length is 16 residues.

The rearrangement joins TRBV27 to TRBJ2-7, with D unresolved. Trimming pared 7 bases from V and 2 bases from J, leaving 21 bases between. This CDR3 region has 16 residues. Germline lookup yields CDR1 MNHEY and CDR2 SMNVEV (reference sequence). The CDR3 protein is CASNPVRSSRAYEQYF. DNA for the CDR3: TGTGCCAGCAATCCCGTTAGGAGCAGCCGAGCCTACGAGCAGTACTTC.

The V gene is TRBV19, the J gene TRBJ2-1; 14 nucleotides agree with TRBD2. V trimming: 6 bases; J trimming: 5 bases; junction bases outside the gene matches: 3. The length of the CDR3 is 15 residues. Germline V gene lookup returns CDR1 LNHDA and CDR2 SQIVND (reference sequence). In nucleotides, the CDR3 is TGTGCCAGTAGATCGGGACTAGCGGGAGACAATGAGCAGTTCTTC. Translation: CASRSGLAGDNEQFF.

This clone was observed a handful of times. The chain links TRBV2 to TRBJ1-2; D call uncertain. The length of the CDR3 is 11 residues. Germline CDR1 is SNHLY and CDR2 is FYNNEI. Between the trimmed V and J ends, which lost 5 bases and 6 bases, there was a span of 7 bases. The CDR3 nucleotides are TGTGCCAGCAGTTATGCAGATGGCTACACCTTC. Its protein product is CASSYADGYTF.

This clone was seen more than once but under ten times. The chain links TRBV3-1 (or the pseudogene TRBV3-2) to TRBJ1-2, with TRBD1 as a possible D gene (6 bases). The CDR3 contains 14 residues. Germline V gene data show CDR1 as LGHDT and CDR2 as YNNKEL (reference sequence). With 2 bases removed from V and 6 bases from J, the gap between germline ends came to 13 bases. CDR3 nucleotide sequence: TGTGCCAGCAGCCAAAGGGGGGGTCTGGATGGCTACACCTTC. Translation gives CASSQRGGLDGYTF.

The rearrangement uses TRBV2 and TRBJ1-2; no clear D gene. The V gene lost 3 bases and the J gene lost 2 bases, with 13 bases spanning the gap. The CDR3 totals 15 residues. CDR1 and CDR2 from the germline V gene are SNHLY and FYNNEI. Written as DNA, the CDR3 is TGTGCCAGCAGTGACTTAGTGAGGGTGAACTATGGCTACACCTTC. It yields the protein CASSDLVRVNYGYTF.

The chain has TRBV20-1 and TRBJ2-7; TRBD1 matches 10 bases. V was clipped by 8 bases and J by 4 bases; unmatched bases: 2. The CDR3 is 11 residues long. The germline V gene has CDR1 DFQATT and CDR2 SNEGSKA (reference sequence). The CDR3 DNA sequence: TGCAGTATGGACAGGGGGTACGAGCAGTACTTC. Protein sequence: CSMDRGYEQYF.

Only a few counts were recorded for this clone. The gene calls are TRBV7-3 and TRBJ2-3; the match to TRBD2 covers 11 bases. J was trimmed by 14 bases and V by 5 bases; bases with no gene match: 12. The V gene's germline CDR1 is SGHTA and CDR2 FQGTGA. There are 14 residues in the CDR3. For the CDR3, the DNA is TGTGCCAGCAGCCCCCTAGAGCTAGCGGGGGGCCGGTATTTT. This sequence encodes CASSPLELAGGRYF.

CDR3 nucleotide sequence: TGTGCCACCACCAGACAGACGAATGAAAAACTGTTTTTT. This encodes CATTRQTNEKLFF. The J gene is TRBJ1-4, the V gene TRBV19, with a weak D call TRBD1 (5 bases). Trimming cost V 10 bases and J 5 bases, with 14 bases left between them. This CDR3 contains 13 residues. Germline CDR1 reads LNHDA; CDR2 reads SQIVND (reference sequence).

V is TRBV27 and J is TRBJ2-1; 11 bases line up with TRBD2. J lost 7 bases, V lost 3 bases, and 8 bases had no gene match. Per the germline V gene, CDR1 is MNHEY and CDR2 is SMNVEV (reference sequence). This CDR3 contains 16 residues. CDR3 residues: CASSFPPLAGGNEQFF. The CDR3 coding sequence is TGTGCCAGCAGTTTCCCTCCTCTAGCGGGAGGTAATGAGCAGTTCTTC.

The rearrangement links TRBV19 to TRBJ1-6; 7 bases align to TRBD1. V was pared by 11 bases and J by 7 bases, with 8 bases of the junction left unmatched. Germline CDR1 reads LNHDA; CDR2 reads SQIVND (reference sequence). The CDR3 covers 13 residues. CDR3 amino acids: CAARGWGNSPLHF. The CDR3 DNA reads TGTGCCGCCAGGGGGTGGGGGAATTCACCCCTCCACTTT.

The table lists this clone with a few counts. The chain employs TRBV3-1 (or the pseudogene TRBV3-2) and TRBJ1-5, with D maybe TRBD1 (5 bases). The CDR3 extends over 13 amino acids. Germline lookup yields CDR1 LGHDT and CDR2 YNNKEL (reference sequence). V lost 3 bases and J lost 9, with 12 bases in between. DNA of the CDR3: TGTGCCAGCAGCCATGAACGGGGGGGGCCCCAGCATTTT. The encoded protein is CASSHERGGPQHF.

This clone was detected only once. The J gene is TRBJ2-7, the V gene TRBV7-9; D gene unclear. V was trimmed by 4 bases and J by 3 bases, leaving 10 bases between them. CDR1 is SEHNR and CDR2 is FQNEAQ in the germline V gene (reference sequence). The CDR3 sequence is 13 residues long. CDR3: CASSSKVSYEQYF. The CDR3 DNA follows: TGTGCCAGCAGCTCCAAAGTTAGCTACGAGCAGTACTTC.

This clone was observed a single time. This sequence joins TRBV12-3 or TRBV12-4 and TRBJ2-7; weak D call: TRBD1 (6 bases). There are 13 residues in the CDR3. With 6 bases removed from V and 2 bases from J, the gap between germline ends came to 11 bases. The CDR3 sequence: CASRPGQTYEQYF. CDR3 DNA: TGTGCCAGCAGGCCTGGACAGACCTACGAGCAGTACTTC.

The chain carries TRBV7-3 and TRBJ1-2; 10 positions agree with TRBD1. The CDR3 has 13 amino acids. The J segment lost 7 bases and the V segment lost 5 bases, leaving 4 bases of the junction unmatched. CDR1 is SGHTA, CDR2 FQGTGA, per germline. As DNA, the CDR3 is TGTGCCAGCAGCGCGACAGGGGGCAGTGGCTACACCTTC. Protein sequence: CASSATGGSGYTF.

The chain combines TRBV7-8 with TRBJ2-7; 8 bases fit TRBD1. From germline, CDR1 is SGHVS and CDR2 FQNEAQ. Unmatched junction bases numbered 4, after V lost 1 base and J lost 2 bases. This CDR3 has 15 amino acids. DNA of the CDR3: TGTGCCAGCAGCTTAGGACAGGGGAACACCTACGAGCAGTACTTC. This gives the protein CASSLGQGNTYEQYF. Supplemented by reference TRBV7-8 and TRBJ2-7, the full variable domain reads GAGVSQSPRYKVAKRGQDVALRCDPISGHVSLFWYQQALGQGPEFLTYFQNEAQLDKSGLPSDRFFAERPEGSVSTLKIQRTQQEDSAVYLCASSLGQGNTYEQYFGPGTRLTVT.

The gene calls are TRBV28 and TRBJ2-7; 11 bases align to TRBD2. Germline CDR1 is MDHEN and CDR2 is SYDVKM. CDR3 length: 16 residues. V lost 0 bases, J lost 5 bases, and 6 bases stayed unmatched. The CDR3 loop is CASSLWTSGTRDEQYF. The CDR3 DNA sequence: TGTGCCAGCAGTTTATGGACTAGCGGGACCCGGGACGAGCAGTACTTC.

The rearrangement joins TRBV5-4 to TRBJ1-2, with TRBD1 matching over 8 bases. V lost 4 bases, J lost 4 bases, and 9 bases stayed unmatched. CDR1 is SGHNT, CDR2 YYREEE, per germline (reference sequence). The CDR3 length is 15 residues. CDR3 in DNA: TGTGCCAGCAGCACTCTGGACAGGGCTACCTATGGCTACACCTTC. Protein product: CASSTLDRATYGYTF.

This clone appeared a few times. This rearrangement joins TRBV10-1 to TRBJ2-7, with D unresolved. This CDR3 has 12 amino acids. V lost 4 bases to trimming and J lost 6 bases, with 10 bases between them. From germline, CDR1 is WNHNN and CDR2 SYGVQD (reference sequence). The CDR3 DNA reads TGCGCCAGCAGTGGGTTGGGCCCCGAGCAGTACTTC. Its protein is CASSGLGPEQYF.

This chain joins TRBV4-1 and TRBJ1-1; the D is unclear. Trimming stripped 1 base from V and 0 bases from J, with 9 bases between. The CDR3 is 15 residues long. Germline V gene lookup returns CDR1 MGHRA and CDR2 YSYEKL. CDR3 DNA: TGCGCCAGCAGCCAAGGCTTACAGCTGAACACTGAAGCTTTCTTT. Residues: CASSQGLQLNTEAFF.

This CDR3 reads CATSTRDRGNQPQHF. DNA of the CDR3: TGTGCCACCAGCACGAGGGATAGGGGCAATCAGCCCCAGCATTTT. The chain carries TRBV15 and TRBJ1-5; D is unclear. The CDR3 extends over 15 amino acids. Trimming cost V 4 bases and J 2 bases, with 12 bases left between them. Germline V gene sequence: CDR1 LNHNV, CDR2 YYDKDF (reference sequence). Looking up the rest from reference TRBV15 and TRBJ1-5 gives the full variable domain: DAMVIQNPRYQVTQFGKPVTLSCSQTLNHNVMYWYQQKSSQAPKLLFHYYDKDFNNEADTPDNFQSRRPNTSFCFLDIRSPGLGDTAMYLCATSTRDRGNQPQHFGDGTRLSIL.

Here the CDR3 DNA reads TGTGCCAGCAGCCAACAGGGGCCGTCCACCGGGGAGCTGTTTTTT. It is translated as CASSQQGPSTGELFF. The V gene is TRBV7-2, the J gene TRBJ2-2, with 7 bases lining up with TRBD1. Germline V gene data show CDR1 as SGHTA and CDR2 as FQGNSA. The CDR3 spans 15 residues. V was pared by 5 bases and J by 4 bases, with 7 bases of the junction left unmatched. Complete variable domain (other parts from reference TRBV7-2 and TRBJ2-2): GAGVSQSPSNKVTEKGKDVELRCDPISGHTALYWYRQSLGQGLEFLIYFQGNSAPDKSGLPSDRFSAERTGGSVSTLTIQRTQQEDSAVYLCASSQQGPSTGELFFGEGSRLTVL.

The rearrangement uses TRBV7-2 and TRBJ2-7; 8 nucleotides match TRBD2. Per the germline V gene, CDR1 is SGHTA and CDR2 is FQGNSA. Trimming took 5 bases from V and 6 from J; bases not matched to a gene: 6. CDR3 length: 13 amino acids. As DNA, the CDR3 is TGTGCCAGCAGCCCCCGGGCGGGAGGCGAGCAGTACTTC. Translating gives CASSPRAGGEQYF.

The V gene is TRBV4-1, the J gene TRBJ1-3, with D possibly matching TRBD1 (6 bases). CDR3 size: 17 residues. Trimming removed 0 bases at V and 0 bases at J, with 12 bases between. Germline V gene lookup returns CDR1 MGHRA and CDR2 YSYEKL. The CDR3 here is CASSQDLLDSSGNTIYF. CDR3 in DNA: TGCGCCAGCAGCCAAGATCTCCTGGACAGCTCTGGAAACACCATATATTTT.